This TCR beta chain was retrieved from a study of T cells in Graves' hyperthyroidism and ophthalmopathy. Study-level results: Most clonotypes expanded in thyroid above 0.001 were likewise present in blood.

It was RNA transcripts that yielded the amplified TCR beta CDR3 regions. TCR CDR3 regions were first amplified by RT-PCR with HTBI primers. TCRdb used MiXCR to reprocess the multiplex PCR reads, holding one entry per CDR3 protein. Altogether around 450,000 distinct CDR3 sequences are present, approximately 13% being singletons, with the ten largest covering about 5%. This clonotype came up many times. Its antigen is as yet unknown. Germline V gene lookup returns CDR1 DFQATT and CDR2 SNEGSKA (reference sequence). The CDR3 extends over 16 amino acids. The V end lost 0 bases, the J end lost 7 bases, and 20 bases lay between the germline ends.

The V gene is TRBV20-1, the J gene TRBJ2-3; D unresolved. The TCR comes from a young woman with Graves' hyperthyroidism. The sequencing input was blood. In DNA form, the CDR3 reads TGCAGTGCTAGAGATCCCAGTCGCCCCGCACACCATACGCAGTATTTT. Translation: CSARDPSRPAHHTQYF.